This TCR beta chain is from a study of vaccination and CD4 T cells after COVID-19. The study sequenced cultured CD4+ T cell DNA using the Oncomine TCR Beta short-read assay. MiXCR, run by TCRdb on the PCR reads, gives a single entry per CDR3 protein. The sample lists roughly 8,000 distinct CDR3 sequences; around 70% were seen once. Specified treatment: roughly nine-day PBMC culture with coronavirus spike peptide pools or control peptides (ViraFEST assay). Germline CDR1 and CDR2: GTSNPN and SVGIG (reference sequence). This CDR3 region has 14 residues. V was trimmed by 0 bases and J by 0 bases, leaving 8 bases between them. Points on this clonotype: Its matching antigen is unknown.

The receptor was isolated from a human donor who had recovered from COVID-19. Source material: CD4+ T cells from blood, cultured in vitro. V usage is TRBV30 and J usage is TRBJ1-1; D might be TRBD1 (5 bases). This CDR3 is CAWSVGTVNTEAFF. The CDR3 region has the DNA TGTGCCTGGAGTGTCGGGACGGTGAACACTGAAGCTTTCTTT.